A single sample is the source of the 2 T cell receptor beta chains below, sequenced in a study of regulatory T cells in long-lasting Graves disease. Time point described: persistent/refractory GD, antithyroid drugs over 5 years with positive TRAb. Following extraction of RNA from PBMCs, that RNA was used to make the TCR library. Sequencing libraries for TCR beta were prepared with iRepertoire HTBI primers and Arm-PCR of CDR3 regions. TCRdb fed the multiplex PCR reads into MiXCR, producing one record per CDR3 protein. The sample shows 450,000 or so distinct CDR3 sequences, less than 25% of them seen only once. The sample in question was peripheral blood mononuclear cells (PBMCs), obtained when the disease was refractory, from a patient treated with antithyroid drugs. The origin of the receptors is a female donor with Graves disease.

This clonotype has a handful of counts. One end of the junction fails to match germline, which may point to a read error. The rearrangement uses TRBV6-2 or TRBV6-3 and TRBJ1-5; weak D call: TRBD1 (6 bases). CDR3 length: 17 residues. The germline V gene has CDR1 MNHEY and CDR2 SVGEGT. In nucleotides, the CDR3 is TGTGCCAGCAGTTACTCTGCAGGGGCTGGGAGCAGTCAGCCCCAGCATTTT. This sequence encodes CASSYSAGAGSSQPQHF.

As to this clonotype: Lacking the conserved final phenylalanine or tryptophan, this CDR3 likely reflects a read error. The CDR3 nucleotides are TGTGCCAGCAGCCCGAGGGACAGGGGAAATTCACCCCTCCACGTT. It encodes CASSPRDRGNSPLHV. The chain couples TRBV28 to TRBJ1-6; 10 bases fit TRBD1. This CDR3 contains 15 residues. Germline CDR1 is MDHEN and CDR2 is SYDVKM. With 6 bases clipped from V and 7 bases from J, the junction kept 6 bases outside the gene matches.